This TCR beta chain is from a study of blood T cell repertoires in COVID-19 (dated by TCRdb to the early 2020s). Context from the whole study: Collaborator samples came from the United States, Italy and Spain and covered acute and convalescent phases of COVID-19. The dataset comprised deeply sampled blood TCRbeta repertoires from subjects exposed to, actively infected with, or recovered from COVID-19. The samples were drawn from the first 160 participants of the ongoing ImmuneRACE study and from more than 1,000 subjects provided by 6 global collaborators. The sample metadata nearly always contained a de-identified subject ID, COVID-19 status, age in years and sex. The material from the prospective study consisted of cDNA or gDNA derived from T cells, B-cell-depleted T cells, or PBMCs. Where available, HLA class I and class II types were taken from metadata supplied by the sample provider and were not determined by assay-based typing. The repertoires were released in a freely available public database intended as a resource for research on the immune response to SARS-CoV-2. Points the paper makes about the study in general: How much clinical and demographic metadata was included differed by source and by participant, and the metadata was provided uncurated.

Collaborating institutions collected whole blood in K2EDTA tubes following their own protocols. For TCRbeta analysis, collaborators shipped samples as frozen whole blood, isolated PBMCs, or DNA extracted from either of those sample types. In regard to this clone: Which antigen it targets is not known. No clone much larger than this one lies a single base away; base qualities are absent.

TCRbeta CDR3 regions were amplified from genomic DNA using the immunoSEQ Assay, a bias-controlled multiplex PCR. Per the source publication's procedure: The number of nucleated cells in each sample was estimated from the amplification of reference gene primers within the assay. Sequence reads were collapsed and filtered to measure the absolute abundance of every unique TCRbeta CDR3 rearrangement. For each sample, productive Simpson clonality was calculated as the square root of Simpson's diversity index across productive rearrangements. Held by TCRdb, this immuneACCESS table contains in-frame sequences only and omits some clones. Under half of the omission traces to an unresolved V gene where checked; the cause of the rest is unknown. Clonal size and the V and J genes are those of that table, whereas D and trimming came from the DNA. This sample gives approximately 200,000 clones in total; about 90% of them show up just once. The ten largest clonotypes hold around 1.6% of the sample.

From V the trimming removes 3 bases and from J it removes 2 bases, while the gene matches leave 1 base of the junction unaccounted for. There are 13 amino acids in the CDR3, from cysteine to phenylalanine inclusive. The read is trimmed to its CDR3 DNA, 39 bases read in frame from base 1. From the germline V gene (reference sequence), CDR1 is MNHEY and CDR2 is SMNVEV. Input material: peripheral blood. This clonotype originated in a man aged 18 to 29 with active or convalescent COVID-19. In this chain, TRBV27 is recombined with TRBJ2-7, and TRBD1 matches 7 of the central bases. The base sequence is TGTGCCAGCAGTTTCGGGACAGCCTACGAGCAGTACTTC. Translated, it reads CASSFGTAYEQYF.